This T cell receptor (beta chain) was sequenced for a study of blood T cell repertoires in COVID-19. Study summary: Sample material is recorded as cDNA or gDNA derived from T cells, B-cell-depleted T cells, or PBMCs.

Residents of about two dozen US areas, aged about 18 to 95 years, made up the participants. Allocation to cohorts depended on clinical history reported by the participants. Recovered participants had two consecutive negative NP/OP PCR tests, healthcare professional clearance, or symptom resolution. The CDR3 extends over 12 amino acids. V lost 6 bases, J lost 0 bases, and 5 bases lay in between. The germline gives CDR1 SNHLY, CDR2 FYNNEI. The repertoire was sequenced with immunoSEQ multiplex PCR; TCRdb's copy has only in-frame clones and lacks some. The profile covers approximately 300,000 clones, with approximately 92% appearing a single time and less than 20% taken by the ten largest.

This receptor was identified in a woman in her 30s who had recovered from COVID-19. Sequenced input: PBMCs or T cells enriched from blood (not recorded which). The rearrangement links TRBV2 to TRBJ2-5, with a tentative D call TRBD2 (5 bases). CDR3 sequence: CASRADQETQYF. CDR3 nucleotides: TGTGCCAGCAGAGCGGACCAAGAGACCCAGTACTTC.